The rows below give T cell receptor beta chains drawn from one sample of a study of blood T cells in healthy people across ages. TCRdb redid the calling of the 5' RACE reads with MiXCR, one entry per CDR3 protein. Altogether about 800,000 distinct CDR3 sequences are present, roughly 25% being singletons, with the ten largest covering approximately 4%. The data were also submitted as part of a second study, on T cells of mothers and their children.

Specimen: blood. The receptor set was obtained from a boy aged 5-17 years in good health. The CDR3 runs from the conserved cysteine through the conserved F or W. D genes are given only for firm matches. Size values are once, few and many counts, or a class for expanded clones, and some rows have none.

j_gene: TRBJ2-3
abundance: NA
v_gene: TRBV7-2
d_gene: NA
CDR3nt: TGTGCCAGCAGCACAAGCCATGCCGATACGCAGTATTTT
CDR3aa: CASSTSHADTQYF

j_gene: TRBJ2-1
abundance: NA
v_gene: TRBV28
d_gene: TRBD2
CDR3nt: TGTGCCAGCAGTTTATCCGCGGGGGGACTACACAATGAGCAGTTCTTC
CDR3aa: CASSLSAGGLHNEQFF

j_gene: TRBJ2-5
abundance: NA
v_gene: TRBV7-2
d_gene: TRBD1
CDR3nt: TGTGCCAGCATCCCGGGACAGGGAAGCCCCCAGTACTTC
CDR3aa: CASIPGQGSPQYF

j_gene: TRBJ2-7
abundance: NA
v_gene: TRBV7-2
d_gene: TRBD2
CDR3nt: TGTGCCAGCAGGCTAGCGGGAGGTTACGAGCAGTACTTC
CDR3aa: CASRLAGGYEQYF

j_gene: TRBJ1-1
abundance: few
v_gene: TRBV7-9
d_gene: NA
CDR3nt: TGTGCCAGCAGCTTGAGGGCTCTAGGTACTGAAGCTTTCTTT
CDR3aa: CASSLRALGTEAFF

j_gene: TRBJ2-6
abundance: NA
v_gene: TRBV21-1
d_gene: NA
CDR3nt: TGTGCCAGCAGCAAACTTAAACAGGGCCTCTCTGGGGCCAACGTCCTGACTTTC
CDR3aa: CASSKLKQGLSGANVLTF

j_gene: TRBJ2-7
abundance: few
v_gene: TRBV5-1
d_gene: TRBD2
CDR3nt: TGCGCCAGCAGCTCTCGGCGGGAGATCTCCTACGAGCAGTACTTC
CDR3aa: CASSSRREISYEQYF

j_gene: TRBJ2-5
abundance: few
v_gene: TRBV7-7
d_gene: TRBD2
CDR3nt: TGTGCTAGCAGCCACGGGACTAGCGGGCTCCAAGAGACCCAGTACTTC
CDR3aa: CASSHGTSGLQETQYF

j_gene: TRBJ2-5
abundance: NA
v_gene: TRBV6-2/TRBV6-3
d_gene: TRBD1
CDR3nt: TGTGCCAGCACCGACAGGGCAGAGACCCGGTACTTC
CDR3aa: CASTDRAETRYF

j_gene: TRBJ1-1
abundance: NA
v_gene: TRBV3-1
d_gene: NA
CDR3nt: TGTGCCAGCAGTCCCGGGGTGAGCACTGAAGCTTTCTTT
CDR3aa: CASSPGVSTEAFF